Each of the 6 T cell receptor beta chains below was sequenced from the same sample in a study of T-cell memory formation after mild COVID-19. TCRdb used MiXCR to reprocess the 5' RACE reads, holding one entry per CDR3 protein. This table holds hundreds of thousands of distinct CDR3 sequences, roughly 23% found once. Sequences were obtained from PBMCs or a T cell subset sorted from them (not recorded which). Source of these receptors: an adult woman who had mild COVID-19 (a few samples of this study predate the infection). Cell type and time point are not known.

This clonotype was seen many times. J is TRBJ2-1 and V is TRBV7-9; D remains unclear. CDR3 length equals 11 residues. Between the trimmed V and J ends, which lost 4 bases and 5 bases, there was a span of 3 bases. Germline V lookup: CDR1 SEHNR, CDR2 FQNEAQ (reference sequence). CDR3 loop: CASSWNNEQFF. Here the CDR3 DNA reads TGTGCCAGCAGCTGGAACAATGAGCAGTTCTTC.

The chain combines TRBV3-1 with TRBJ2-3; D is undetermined. Trimming shortened V by 3 bases and J by 0 bases, and 10 bases separated the two germline ends. CDR3 length: 15 amino acids. In germline, CDR1 is LGHDT, CDR2 YNNKEL (reference sequence). The CDR3 coding sequence is TGTGCCAGCAGCCACCGGGCCCATAGCACAGATACGCAGTATTTT. Amino acid sequence: CASSHRAHSTDTQYF.

The rearrangement links TRBV7-9 to TRBJ2-7, with TRBD1 as a possible D gene (6 bases). Germline V gene data show CDR1 as SEHNR and CDR2 as FQNEAQ (reference sequence). CDR3 length: 14 amino acids. Trimming shortened V by 9 bases and J by 0 bases, and 15 bases separated the two germline ends. As DNA, the CDR3 is TGTGCCAGTATGGACAGCCAGATCTCCTACGAGCAGTACTTC. Its translation is CASMDSQISYEQYF. Drawing the rest from reference TRBV7-9 and TRBJ2-7, the complete variable domain is DTGVSQNPRHKITKRGQNVTFRCDPISEHNRLYWYRQTLGQGPEFLTYFQNEAQLEKSRLLSDRFSAERPKGSFSTLEIQRTEQGDSAMYLCASMDSQISYEQYFGPGTRLTVT.

V usage is TRBV5-1 and J usage is TRBJ2-3, with D perhaps TRBD2 (5 bases). The CDR3 has 12 residues. Germline CDR1 SGHRS, CDR2 YFSETQ. The germline V and J ends were trimmed by 6 bases and 6 bases, with 11 bases remaining between them. The CDR3 is CASISDSDTQYF. CDR3 sequence (DNA): TGCGCCAGCATCTCGGACTCGGATACGCAGTATTTT.

This clonotype was picked up a small number of times. This sequence joins TRBV3-1 and TRBJ1-1; D gene unclear. The CDR3 has 16 amino acids. The V and J ends lost 1 base and 1 base respectively, with 13 bases between them. Germline V CDR1 and CDR2: LGHDT, YNNKEL (reference sequence). The CDR3 DNA reads as TGTGCCAGCAGCCAAGCACTTTACAAGGGGAACACTGAAGCTTTCTTT. Its translation: CASSQALYKGNTEAFF.

This clonotype was counted only a few times. The rearrangement uses TRBV19 and TRBJ1-1; D possibly corresponds to TRBD1 (6 bases). The CDR3 spans 15 residues. V lost 7 bases and J 1 base, leaving 16 bases between the germline ends. Germline CDR1 is LNHDA and CDR2 is SQIVND (reference sequence). The CDR3: CASIPGDSANTEAFF. CDR3 DNA sequence: TGTGCCAGTATCCCAGGGGATAGTGCGAACACTGAAGCTTTCTTT.